This TCR beta chain was documented in a study of shared clonotypes between healthy human individuals. Study context: Plates per donor: three CD4 naive, three CD4 memory, two CD8 naive, one CD8 memory.

Details on this clone: The antigen is not known.

Terminally differentiated effector memory CD45RA+ cells were excluded from the naive CD8 cells, which were CD45RO-negative and positively selected for CCR7. Overall study findings and caveats: Of the naive CD4 clonotypes, around 4.7% were shared across a handful of donors. Incomplete sequencing of sorted subsets was indicated by rarefaction despite large depth.

The deep-level immunoSEQ assay was used. Produced via immunoSEQ multiplex PCR; TCRdb's table is partial and in-frame only. This table has some 2.1 million clones, roughly 94% appearing once. CDR1 and CDR2 (germline): MGHDK, SYGVNS. With 3 bases clipped from V and 1 base from J, the junction kept 11 bases outside the gene matches. CDR3 length equals 17 residues. V gene TRBV25-1 combines with J gene TRBJ2-5; TRBD2 aligns across 7 bases. The sequence was obtained from a man aged 18 to 29 in good health. Sequencing input: naive CD8+ T cells sorted from blood. The CDR3 DNA reads as TGTGCCAGCAGTGAGGAGCGGGACTTAACCGTCCAAGAGACCCAGTACTTC. Protein: CASSEERDLTVQETQYF.